Presented here are 22 T cell receptor beta chains from one specimen sequenced in a study of human T cells and chemical hapten exposure. Time point described: healthy volunteer bleed at 2 weeks. Total RNA extraction was carried out from unfractionated whole blood. TCRdb ran MiXCR on the RACE reads and lists one entry per CDR3 protein. This sample carries roughly 130,000 distinct CDR3 sequences, approximately 9.5% of them seen once, and the ten largest clones take about 1.8%. The sequenced sample consisted of whole blood. The receptors were gathered from a male donor in good health. Some clones in this sample may be carry-over from other donors' samples.

This chain connects TRBV6-5 to TRBJ1-2; 7 positions agree with TRBD1. V trimming: 4 bases; J trimming: 8 bases; junction bases outside the gene matches: 10. This CDR3 comprises 14 residues. Looked up from germline, CDR1 is MNHEY and CDR2 is SVGAGI. The CDR3 sequence is CASSLNRGSWGYTF. In DNA, the CDR3 is TGTGCCAGCAGTTTAAACAGGGGCTCGTGGGGCTACACCTTC.

The rearrangement joins TRBV7-2 to TRBJ1-3; no reliable D call. This CDR3 has 18 amino acids. V dropped 1 base and J dropped 0 bases, with 16 bases sitting between them. Germline values: CDR1 SGHTA, CDR2 FQGNSA. CDR3 in amino acids: CASSLDVVLTSSGNTIYF. As DNA, the CDR3 is TGTGCCAGCAGCTTAGACGTCGTCTTAACGAGCTCTGGAAACACCATATATTTT.

The V call is TRBV7-2, the J call TRBJ1-1; no reliable D call. Trimming pared 1 base from V and 4 bases from J, leaving 13 bases between. The CDR3 consists of 15 residues. Germline CDR1 and CDR2: SGHTA and FQGNSA. CDR3 protein: CASSLDRAEGTEAFF. CDR3 coding DNA: TGTGCCAGCAGCTTAGATCGGGCCGAAGGCACTGAAGCTTTCTTT. Supplemented by reference TRBV7-2 and TRBJ1-1, the full variable domain reads GAGVSQSPSNKVTEKGKDVELRCDPISGHTALYWYRQSLGQGLEFLIYFQGNSAPDKSGLPSDRFSAERTGGSVSTLTIQRTQQEDSAVYLCASSLDRAEGTEAFFGQGTRLTVV.

CDR3 sequence: CASSRYKARASSYEQYF. The CDR3 DNA reads TGTGCCAGCAGCCGATACAAAGCCAGGGCAAGCTCCTACGAGCAGTACTTC. The V and J genes are TRBV7-6 and TRBJ2-7, with D maybe TRBD1 (5 bases). This CDR3 is 17 amino acids long. V dropped 5 bases and J dropped 0 bases, with 20 bases sitting between them. The V gene's germline CDR1 is SGHVS and CDR2 FNYEAQ.

At least ten counts were recorded for this clonotype. The chain is built from TRBV7-9 and TRBJ2-7, with 11 bases identical to TRBD2. CDR1 is SEHNR, CDR2 FQNEAQ, per germline (reference sequence). The V gene end was trimmed by 5 bases and the J gene end by 2 bases; junction bases not matched to a gene: 8. The CDR3 runs to 16 residues. The CDR3 sequence is CASSPGTSGVTYEQYF. CDR3 DNA: TGTGCCAGCAGCCCGGGGACTAGCGGCGTCACCTACGAGCAGTACTTC.

This clonotype was detected ten times or more. The V gene is TRBV20-1, the J gene TRBJ2-2, with a tentative D call TRBD2 (6 bases). The CDR3 has 12 residues. V lost 7 bases and J 4 bases, leaving 10 bases between the germline ends. CDR1 DFQATT and CDR2 SNEGSKA come from the germline V gene (reference sequence). In DNA, the CDR3 is TGCAGTGGAGCGGGCCCCACCGGGGAGCTGTTTTTT. Amino acids: CSGAGPTGELFF.

This clonotype appeared a few times. V usage is TRBV29-1 and J usage is TRBJ2-6, with 7 bases fitting TRBD1. There are 16 residues in the CDR3. The germline V gene has CDR1 SQVTM and CDR2 ANQGSEA. Trimming removed 3 bases from V and 0 bases from J; junction bases left unmatched: 5. CDR3 in amino acids: CSVEYRDSSGANVLTF. As DNA, the CDR3 is TGCAGCGTTGAGTACAGGGACAGCTCTGGGGCCAACGTCCTGACTTTC.

This chain connects TRBV4-3 to TRBJ1-1; D gene unclear. The CDR3 contains 16 residues. Looked up from germline, CDR1 is LGHNA and CDR2 is YSLEER. Between the trimmed V and J ends, which lost 0 bases and 2 bases, there was a span of 13 bases. The CDR3 loop is CASSQDRHRLNTEAFF. In nucleotides, the CDR3 is TGCGCCAGCAGCCAAGATCGGCACAGATTAAACACTGAAGCTTTCTTT.

This clonotype turned up a few times. V and J are TRBV5-1 and TRBJ2-7; D not certain. This CDR3 has 11 amino acids. The germline CDR1 and CDR2 sequences are SGHRS and YFSETQ. Trimming left V 3 bases short and J 5 bases short, with 6 bases between. CDR3 sequence reads: CASSSQDEQYF. CDR3 nucleotide sequence: TGCGCCAGCAGCTCCCAGGACGAGCAGTACTTC.

This clonotype was observed a few times. This sequence joins TRBV3-1 and TRBJ1-4, with D maybe TRBD1 (6 bases). The CDR3 contains 16 residues. V lost 0 bases to trimming and J lost 8 bases, with 16 bases between them. Germline assignment: CDR1 LGHDT and CDR2 YNNKEL (reference sequence). The DNA of the CDR3 is TGTGCCAGCAGCCAAGAGACGAGACAGGTTAACGAAAAACTGTTTTTT. Translation: CASSQETRQVNEKLFF. The variable domain in full, completed from reference TRBV3-1 and TRBJ1-4, reads DTAVSQTPKYLVTQMGNDKSIKCEQNLGHDTMYWYKQDSKKFLKIMFSYNNKELIINETVPNRFSPKSPDKAHLNLHINSLELGDSAVYFCASSQETRQVNEKLFFGSGTQLSVL.

V and J are TRBV2 and TRBJ1-1; TRBD1 might be the D (5 bases). CDR3 length: 15 amino acids. CDR1 SNHLY and CDR2 FYNNEI come from the germline V gene. V gave up 5 bases and J gave up 5 bases, with 18 bases separating them. CDR3 DNA: TGTGCCAGCAGTCCCGCGGTTGGGGGGTCTACTGAAGCTTTCTTT. Encoded protein: CASSPAVGGSTEAFF.

This chain uses TRBV4-3 with TRBJ1-1; tentative D call: TRBD1 (5 bases). The germline V gene has CDR1 LGHNA and CDR2 YSLEER. This CDR3 comprises 16 residues. Trimming cost V 0 bases and J 0 bases, with 11 bases left between them. CDR3 residues: CASSQEVGRLNTEAFF. Here the CDR3 DNA reads TGCGCCAGCAGCCAAGAAGTGGGACGGCTGAACACTGAAGCTTTCTTT.

This clonotype was counted a few times. CDR3 coding DNA: TGTGCCAGCAGTTCCCAGGGGACTGAGCCCCAGCATTTT. This codes for CASSSQGTEPQHF. This rearrangement joins TRBV12-3 or TRBV12-4 to TRBJ1-5; possibly TRBD1 for D (6 bases). V lost 4 bases, J lost 8 bases, and 12 bases lay in between. This CDR3 has 13 residues.

The rearrangement joins TRBV14 to TRBJ2-1; TRBD2 agrees at 8 bases. The CDR3 extends over 16 amino acids. In germline, CDR1 is SGHDN, CDR2 FVKESK. V shed 1 base and J 9 bases; nucleotides not matched to a gene: 11. CDR3 nucleotides: TGTGCCAGCAGCCAAGTTCCAGCGGGAGTTCTAGGTGAGCAGTTCTTC. It yields the protein CASSQVPAGVLGEQFF.

Many counts were recorded for this clonotype. The J gene is TRBJ2-2, the V gene TRBV5-1; TRBD2 matches at 11 bases. The CDR3 is 15 amino acids. The V gene's germline CDR1 is SGHRS and CDR2 YFSETQ. The J segment lost 6 bases and the V segment lost 4 bases, leaving 5 bases of the junction unmatched. The CDR3 reads CASSPNSGGAGELFF. In DNA form, the CDR3 reads TGCGCCAGCAGCCCCAATAGCGGGGGGGCCGGGGAGCTGTTTTTT. Looking up the rest from reference TRBV5-1 and TRBJ2-2 gives the full variable domain: KAGVTQTPRYLIKTRGQQVTLSCSPISGHRSVSWYQQTPGQGLQFLFEYFSETQRNKGNFPGRFSGRQFSNSRSEMNVSTLELGDSALYLCASSPNSGGAGELFFGEGSRLTVL.

This clonotype was found many times. The chain joins TRBV9 to TRBJ1-3; possible D gene TRBD1, 6 bases. V lost 0 bases to trimming and J lost 1 base, with 14 bases between them. The germline V gene encodes CDR1 SGDLS and CDR2 YYNGEE. CDR3 length equals 17 residues. The CDR3 sequence is CASSVASTGTSGNTIYF. CDR3 DNA sequence: TGTGCCAGCAGCGTAGCCAGTACAGGGACTTCTGGAAACACCATATATTTT.

Many counts were recorded for this clonotype. This chain connects TRBV5-6 to TRBJ2-7; TRBD1 matches at 9 bases. There are 14 residues in the CDR3. Germline CDR1 reads SGHDT; CDR2 reads YYEEEE. J was trimmed by 5 bases and V by 4 bases; bases with no gene match: 7. CDR3 nucleotides: TGTGCCAGCAGCCGAGGACAGGGGAGCCACGAGCAGTACTTC. The encoded protein is CASSRGQGSHEQYF.

This clonotype showed up many times. The genes are TRBV29-1 and TRBJ2-3, with D unresolved. The CDR3 loop spans 12 amino acids. Germline values: CDR1 SQVTM, CDR2 ANQGSEA. V dropped 3 bases and J dropped 5 bases, with 9 bases sitting between them. The CDR3 sequence: CSVEPFQDTQYF. The CDR3 DNA follows: TGCAGCGTTGAGCCCTTCCAAGATACGCAGTATTTT.

Details on this clonotype: It may be a read error: a sequence one base away is much more abundant. The chain is built from TRBV5-1 and TRBJ2-1; D is unresolved. V lost 0 bases to trimming and J lost 5 bases, with 6 bases between them. CDR3 size: 13 residues. The V gene's germline CDR1 is SGHRS and CDR2 YFSETQ. This CDR3 reads CASSLDDDNEQFF. The CDR3 DNA follows: TGCGCCAGCAGCTTGGACGACGACAATGAGCAGTTCTTC.

This clonotype has ten or more counts. The gene calls are TRBV20-1 and TRBJ1-2; 12 nucleotides match TRBD1. Trimming removed 6 bases from V and 6 bases from J; junction bases left unmatched: 8. Germline V gene sequence: CDR1 DFQATT, CDR2 SNEGSKA (reference sequence). The CDR3 is made up of 14 amino acids. The CDR3 sequence: CSAPRGTGGHGYTF. The DNA for the CDR3 is TGCAGTGCCCCTCGGGGGACAGGGGGCCATGGCTACACCTTC.

This clonotype was picked up a small number of times. The genes are TRBV19 and TRBJ2-7; D unclear. This CDR3 is built from 12 residues. V gave up 5 bases and J gave up 3 bases, with 8 bases separating them. Per the germline V gene, CDR1 is LNHDA and CDR2 is SQIVND (reference sequence). The CDR3 is CASSAPDYEQYF. DNA of the CDR3: TGTGCCAGTAGTGCGCCGGACTACGAGCAGTACTTC.

In its sample, this clonotype was seen many times. The chain links TRBV12-3 or TRBV12-4 to TRBJ2-3, with TRBD2 matching 8 bases. J was trimmed by 2 bases and V by 3 bases; bases with no gene match: 4. CDR3 length equals 15 residues. CDR3 DNA: TGTGCCAGCAGTTTCGGGGGGGGGGTCACAGATACGCAGTATTTT. Translating it yields CASSFGGGVTDTQYF.